Sequencing of this T cell receptor (beta chain) was carried out in a study of Graves' ophthalmopathy and Graves' hyperthyroidism (dated by TCRdb to the late 2010s). Turning to the overall study: Peripheral blood was collected at initial diagnosis, before any treatment. To tell Graves' ophthalmopathy apart from Graves' hyperthyroidism, and to predict which patients would progress to ophthalmopathy, the study relied on TCR beta repertoire signatures. To explore V-J signatures distinguishing ophthalmopathy from hyperthyroidism, a discovery set of 100 or so patients (fewer than 45 ophthalmopathy, some 55 stable hyperthyroidism) was enrolled. In roughly 6 hyperthyroidism patients, T-cell repertoires of thyroid tissue and blood were compared. In total, approximately 130 blood samples were TCR-sequenced: 43 ophthalmopathy, under 85 hyperthyroidism and approximately 17 hyperthyroidism-to-ophthalmopathy patients. Once sampling was done, hyperthyroidism patients were given methimazole at a starting dose of 30 mg daily, while ophthalmopathy patients were given high-dose intravenous methylprednisolone. For independent validation, a separate cohort was made up of around 18 hyperthyroidism patients plus 17 patients who later progressed from hyperthyroidism to ophthalmopathy.

What the study reported, not specific to this receptor: Most expanded thyroid clonotypes with a frequency above 0.001 also appeared in blood, which suggests that blood repertoires may reflect the immune response in the thyroid. In validation, the model predicted ophthalmopathy progression with more than 55% sensitivity and 72% to 80% specificity; fewer than 15 predicted patients were CT-confirmed with GO in a median of around 6 months. Sample size was not predetermined statistically, and investigators were not blinded to group allocation. The 13-signature model separated ophthalmopathy from stable hyperthyroidism with over 85% sensitivity and roughly 84% specificity in cross-validation, and 80%/75% in the test set.

For repertoire sequencing, TCR beta CDR3 regions were amplified from RNA transcripts. A first-round RT-PCR used HTBI primers with the Qiagen OneStep RT-PCR kit, followed by a second-round multiplex PCR, size selection and purification. The libraries underwent paired-end sequencing with 100 bp reads on an Illumina HiSeq2000. Per the source publication's procedure: SOAPnuke was used for read processing, and reads with adapters, uncalled bases, a mean Phred below 15, or no exact constant-primer or identifier match were discarded. COPE v1.2.5 was used to merge the high-quality paired reads. Unique nucleotide sequences were defined as clonotypes and aligned to IMGT TRB V, D and J references using MiTCR v1.1. Analysis was restricted to V-J combinations with a frequency above 0.0001, which covered 98% to 99.2% of repertoires. For each V-J combination, a TCR clonal expansion and chaos score was defined as the ratio of F50 clonal expansion to chaos observed in the TCRdist matrix. Welch's t-statistics and random forest were used to reduce the features to 10 to 15 V-J combinations, which were then used as input to a naive Bayes classifier. The Morisita-Horn index was used to measure how similar the thyroid and blood repertoires were. TCRdb ran its own pipeline on the public reads, namely fastp trimming at Q25 and MiXCR clone calling, and kept in-frame beta chains. Under each unique CDR3 protein, matching rows form one entry showing the most common genes and DNA. The V and J calls shown here were made by TCRdb, not taken from the authors' results. This sample lists 200,000 to 300,000 distinct CDR3 sequences; 45% to 55% were detected once. More than 45% of the sample is in the top ten clones.

Patients with ophthalmopathy had moderately to severely active disease, with a Clinical Activity Score of 3 or more, a NOSPECS grade of 4 or more, and a disease duration of less than 3 months. Patients with other autoimmune diseases, uncontrolled infections, pregnancy or lactation were excluded from the study. Diagnosis relied on clinical symptoms, serum thyroxine, TRAb, thyroid ultrasound and orbital computed tomography. Ficoll-Paque density gradient centrifugation was used to isolate PBMCs from about 9.4 ml of fresh peripheral blood. Total RNA was extracted using Trizol reagent, and RNA quality was checked on an Agilent 2100 Bioanalyzer. Notes on this clonotype: Its antigen target is currently unknown. Base qualities are not provided; no much larger clone lies one nucleotide away.

Inclusive of the bounding cysteine and phenylalanine, the CDR3 is 16 residues long. Only the CDR3 region is kept as DNA, spanning 48 bases read in frame from base 1. V is clipped by 1 base and J by 0 bases, and the sequence between their germline boundaries is 10 bases long. This receptor was identified in an adult man with Graves' ophthalmopathy. The material sequenced was peripheral blood. This chain joins TRBV12-3 or TRBV12-4 to TRBJ1-3; a tentative D match to TRBD1 spans 5 bases. The CDR3 is CASSLVPRASGNTIYF. The bases are TGTGCCAGCAGTTTAGTACCCAGGGCCTCTGGAAACACCATATATTTT.